This paragraph reports one T cell receptor (beta chain). This sample stems from a study of blood T cell repertoires in COVID-19. Clones were read by immunoSEQ multiplex PCR, and TCRdb kept only the in-frame ones, dropping some. The sample has roughly 250,000 clones, 65% to 85% seen once. This CDR3 has 14 residues. Germline CDR1 SQVTM, CDR2 ANQGSEA. The trim removed 5 bases at V and 5 bases at J, leaving 9 bases unmatched. Input material: peripheral blood. The chain uses TRBV29-1 and TRBJ2-5; 9 nucleotides line up with TRBD2. This receptor was obtained from a woman in her 40s who had recovered from COVID-19. CDR3 protein: CSVLGGGDTETQYF. In DNA form, the CDR3 reads TGCAGCGTTTTGGGCGGGGGGGATACGGAGACCCAGTACTTC. The full variable domain, rest sourced from reference TRBV29-1 and TRBJ2-5, is SAVISQKPSRDICQRGTSLTIQCQVDSQVTMMFWYRQQPGQSLTLIATANQGSEATYESGFVIDKFPISRPNLTFSTLTVSNMSPEDSSIYLCSVLGGGDTETQYFGPGTRLLVL.